This T cell receptor (beta chain) comes out of a study of blood T cell repertoires in COVID-19. Whole-study context: Spain, Italy and the United States supplied samples that represented acute and convalescent COVID-19. PBMCs, B-cell-depleted T cells, or T cells provided the cDNA or gDNA that made up the material.

Original processing methods: Counts of nucleated cells, estimated from reference gene primer amplification, were obtained. TCRdb's copy holds only in-frame clones and misses some; the assay was immunoSEQ multiplex PCR. That table supplies the V and J calls and clone size; D and trimming were determined from the DNA. The sample lists about 480,000 clones; approximately 90% were seen once. This clonotype was obtained from a woman between 25 and 40 years old with acute or convalescent COVID-19. The sample consisted of peripheral blood.

In nucleotides, the CDR3 is TGTGCCAGCAGCCGCGGTATGGTTACCCATGAAAAACTGTTTTTT. It specifies CASSRGMVTHEKLFF. V usage is TRBV5-5 and J usage is TRBJ1-4; D is ambiguous. Germline V CDR1 and CDR2: SGHKS, YYEKEE (reference sequence). The CDR3 extends over 15 amino acids. Trimming shortened V by 4 bases and J by 6 bases, and 16 bases separated the two germline ends.